This T cell receptor (beta chain) appears in the sequencing data of a study of post-analysis software for immune sequencing data. Study in general: Courses of disease covered relapsing-remitting, secondary progressive and progressive-relapsing multiple sclerosis. Study-wide results and caveats: In multiple sclerosis, normalized Chao1 diversity was significantly below that of controls.

Unique molecular identifiers tagged the TCR beta cDNA libraries. The yield from roughly 1 to 10 million T cells was 500,000 or so cDNA molecules in total. TCRdb analysed the PCR reads with MiXCR anew, one entry per CDR3 protein. This table holds some 370,000 distinct CDR3 sequences, approximately 38% found once. Concerning this clonotype itself: Its antigen is not known.

The receptor's source is a girl aged 10 to 17 with multiple sclerosis. The sequenced sample was blood.

The CDR3 DNA is TGTGCCAGCAGCCGGACAGGGGATGGGGGAAAAGAGACCCAGTACTTC. Translating gives CASSRTGDGGKETQYF. The rearrangement links TRBV12-3 or TRBV12-4 to TRBJ2-7; TRBD1 aligns across 9 bases. Near its end, the DNA agrees better with TRBJ2-5, so the J call may be wrong. The CDR3 contains 16 residues.